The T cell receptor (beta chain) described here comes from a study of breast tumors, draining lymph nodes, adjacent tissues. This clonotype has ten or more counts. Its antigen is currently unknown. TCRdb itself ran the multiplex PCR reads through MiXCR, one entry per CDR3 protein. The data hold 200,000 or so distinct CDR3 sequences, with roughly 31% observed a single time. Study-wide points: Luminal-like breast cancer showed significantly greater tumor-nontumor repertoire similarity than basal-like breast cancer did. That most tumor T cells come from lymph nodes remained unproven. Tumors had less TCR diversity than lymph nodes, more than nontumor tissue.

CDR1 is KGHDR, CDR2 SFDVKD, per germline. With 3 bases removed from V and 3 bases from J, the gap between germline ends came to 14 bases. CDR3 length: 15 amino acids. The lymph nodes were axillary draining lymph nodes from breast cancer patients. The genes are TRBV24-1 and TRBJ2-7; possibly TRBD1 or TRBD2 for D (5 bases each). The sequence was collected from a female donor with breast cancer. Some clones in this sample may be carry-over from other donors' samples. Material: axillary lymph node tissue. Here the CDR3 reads CATSDLRDGHYEQYF. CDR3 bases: TGTGCCACCAGTGATCTCCGGGACGGCCACTACGAGCAGTACTTC.